There are a few counts of the clone carrying this TCR beta chain. Its target is unknown. The time point: sample taken at primary tumor resection. Samples came from around 70 TRACERx patients with untreated early-stage lung cancer. The data are from a study of spatial heterogeneity in lung cancer. Study at large: There were consistently more beta-chain sequences detected than alpha-chain sequences.

Trimming left V 5 bases short and J 2 bases short, with 10 bases between. The CDR3 is made up of 13 amino acids. The germline CDR1 and CDR2 sequences are ENHRY and SYGVKD. Study-level results: Intratumoral expanded alpha and beta TCR counts were found to track tumor mutation counts. Of tumor T cells, an estimated coverage of 5.5% to 8% was reached for alpha chains and roughly 12% for beta chains.

Each TCR cDNA molecule bore a unique molecular identifier. TCRdb processed the 5' RACE reads anew with MiXCR; each CDR3 protein has one entry. The data contain 5,300 or so distinct CDR3 sequences, 6.5% to 7.5% of them singletons. This TCR was recovered from a male donor with early-stage non-small cell lung cancer. The material was lung tumor tissue, obtained at surgery. The chain uses TRBV10-3 and TRBJ2-7, with a weak D call TRBD1 (5 bases). The CDR3, as DNA: TGTGCCATCAGTCGCGACAGCACCTACGAGCAGTACTTC. This codes for CAISRDSTYEQYF.